This T cell receptor (beta chain) emerged from a study of vaccination and CD4 T cells after COVID-19. The overall study: By nasal swab PCR, the convalescent patients were SARS-CoV-2 positive, with roughly ten mild cases and one severe.

With the Oncomine TCR Beta short-read assay, DNA from cultured CD4+ T cells was sequenced. MiXCR was run by TCRdb on the PCR reads, yielding one entry per CDR3 protein. The table records about 18,000 distinct CDR3 sequences, about 71% of them present only once. Specified treatment: approximately nine-day PBMC culture with coronavirus spike peptide pools or control peptides (ViraFEST assay). ViraFEST grew antigen-specific T cells using peptide pools, then sequenced TCRs. With regard to this clonotype: As yet, its antigen is unknown.

This TCR was sampled from a human donor who had recovered from COVID-19. The specimen sequenced was CD4+ T cells from blood, cultured in vitro.

The CDR3 nucleotides read TGCAGTGCTAGGCGGGACAGGGATAATTCACCCCTCCACTTT. It encodes CSARRDRDNSPLHF. V and J are TRBV20-1 and TRBJ1-6, with 9 bases aligning to TRBD1. Germline CDR1 and CDR2: DFQATT and SNEGSKA (reference sequence). The CDR3 runs 14 residues. V trimming: 3 bases; J trimming: 5 bases; junction bases outside the gene matches: 2.